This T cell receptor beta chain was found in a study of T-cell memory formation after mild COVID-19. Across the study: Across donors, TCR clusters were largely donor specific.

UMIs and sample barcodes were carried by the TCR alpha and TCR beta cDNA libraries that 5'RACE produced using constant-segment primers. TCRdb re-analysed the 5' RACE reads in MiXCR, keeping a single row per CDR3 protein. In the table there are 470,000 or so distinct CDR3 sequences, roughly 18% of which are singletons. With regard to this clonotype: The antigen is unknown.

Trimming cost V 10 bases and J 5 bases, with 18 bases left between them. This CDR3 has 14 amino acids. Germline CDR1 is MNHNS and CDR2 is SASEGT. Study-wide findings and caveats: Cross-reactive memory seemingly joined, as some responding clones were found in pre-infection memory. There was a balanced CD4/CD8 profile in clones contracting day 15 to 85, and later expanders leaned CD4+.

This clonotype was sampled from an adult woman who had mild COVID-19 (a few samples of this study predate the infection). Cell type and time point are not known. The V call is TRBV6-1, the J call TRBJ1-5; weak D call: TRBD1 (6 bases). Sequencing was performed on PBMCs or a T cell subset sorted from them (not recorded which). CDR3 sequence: CATRGGQAYQPQHF. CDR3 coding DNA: TGTGCCACGAGAGGGGGGCAGGCATATCAGCCCCAGCATTTT.